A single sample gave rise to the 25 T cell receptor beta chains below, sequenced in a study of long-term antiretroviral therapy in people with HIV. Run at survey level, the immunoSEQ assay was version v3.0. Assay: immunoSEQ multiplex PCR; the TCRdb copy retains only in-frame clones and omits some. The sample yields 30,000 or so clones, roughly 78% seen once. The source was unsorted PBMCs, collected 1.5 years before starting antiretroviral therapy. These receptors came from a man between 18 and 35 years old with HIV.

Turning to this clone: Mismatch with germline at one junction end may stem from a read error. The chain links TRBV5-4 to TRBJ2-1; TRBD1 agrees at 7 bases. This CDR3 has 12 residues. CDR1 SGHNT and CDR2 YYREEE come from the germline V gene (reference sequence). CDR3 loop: CASSDPARGKVF. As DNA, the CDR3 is TGTGCCAGCAGCGACCCGGCCAGGGGGAAGGTCTTC.

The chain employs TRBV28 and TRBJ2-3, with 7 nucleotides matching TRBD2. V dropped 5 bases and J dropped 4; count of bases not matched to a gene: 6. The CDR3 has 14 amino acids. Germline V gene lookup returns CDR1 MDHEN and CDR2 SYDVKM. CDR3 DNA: TGTGCCAGCAGTACCCGGGACTACTCAGATACGCAGTATTTT. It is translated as CASSTRDYSDTQYF.

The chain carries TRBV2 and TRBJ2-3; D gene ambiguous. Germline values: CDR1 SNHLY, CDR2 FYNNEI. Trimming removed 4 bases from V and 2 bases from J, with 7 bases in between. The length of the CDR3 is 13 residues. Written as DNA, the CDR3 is TGTGCCAGCAGTGGATCTACCACAGATACGCAGTATTTT. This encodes CASSGSTTDTQYF.

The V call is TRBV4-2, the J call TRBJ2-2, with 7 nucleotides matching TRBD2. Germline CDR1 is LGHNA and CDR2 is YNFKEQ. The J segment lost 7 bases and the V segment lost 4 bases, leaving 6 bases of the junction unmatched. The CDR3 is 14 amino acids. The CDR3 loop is CASSPAGDHGELFF. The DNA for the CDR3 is TGTGCCAGCAGCCCCGCGGGAGATCACGGGGAGCTGTTTTTT.

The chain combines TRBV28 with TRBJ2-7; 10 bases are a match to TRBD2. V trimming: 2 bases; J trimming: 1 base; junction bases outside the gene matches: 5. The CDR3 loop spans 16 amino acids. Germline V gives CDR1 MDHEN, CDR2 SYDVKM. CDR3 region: CASSLIGTSVSYEQYF. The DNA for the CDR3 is TGTGCCAGCAGTTTAATTGGGACTAGCGTATCCTACGAGCAGTACTTC.

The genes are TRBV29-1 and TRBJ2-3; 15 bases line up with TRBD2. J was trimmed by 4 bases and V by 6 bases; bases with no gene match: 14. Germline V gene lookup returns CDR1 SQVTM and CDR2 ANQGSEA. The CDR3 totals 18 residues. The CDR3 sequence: CSVNAPPGLAGGADTQYF. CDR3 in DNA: TGCAGCGTCAATGCTCCGCCGGGACTAGCGGGAGGAGCAGATACGCAGTATTTT.

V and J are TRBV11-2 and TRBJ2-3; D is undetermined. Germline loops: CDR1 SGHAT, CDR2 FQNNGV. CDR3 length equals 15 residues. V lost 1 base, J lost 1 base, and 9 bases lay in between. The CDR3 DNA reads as TGTGCCAGCAGCTTAGGACCGTTGGGCACAGATACGCAGTATTTT. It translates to CASSLGPLGTDTQYF.

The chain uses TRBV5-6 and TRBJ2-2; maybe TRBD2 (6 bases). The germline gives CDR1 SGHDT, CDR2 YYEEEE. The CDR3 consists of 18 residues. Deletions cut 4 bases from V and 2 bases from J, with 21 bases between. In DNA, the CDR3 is TGTGCCAGCAGCGCTGTGTCATACTTCGGGAGCAACACCGGGGAGCTGTTTTTT. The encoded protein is CASSAVSYFGSNTGELFF. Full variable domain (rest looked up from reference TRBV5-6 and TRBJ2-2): DAGVTQSPTHLIKTRGQQVTLRCSPKSGHDTVSWYQQALGQGPQFIFQYYEEEERQRGNFPDRFSGHQFPNYSSELNVNALLLGDSALYLCASSAVSYFGSNTGELFFGEGSRLTVL.

This chain's CDR3 is CASRGGSSYNEQFF. The CDR3 nucleotides are TGTGCCAGCAGGGGGGGGAGCTCCTACAATGAGCAGTTCTTC. J is TRBJ2-1 and V is TRBV7-9, with 7 bases matching TRBD2. V dropped 6 bases and J dropped 0; count of bases not matched to a gene: 2. Germline V gives CDR1 SEHNR, CDR2 FQNEAQ (reference sequence). The CDR3 is made up of 14 amino acids.

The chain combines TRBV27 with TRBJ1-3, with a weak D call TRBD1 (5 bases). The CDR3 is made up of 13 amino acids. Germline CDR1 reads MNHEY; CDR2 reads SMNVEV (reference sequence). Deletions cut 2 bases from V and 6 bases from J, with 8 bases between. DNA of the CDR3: TGTGCCAGCAGTTTACAGGGTCCAAACACCATATATTTT. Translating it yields CASSLQGPNTIYF.

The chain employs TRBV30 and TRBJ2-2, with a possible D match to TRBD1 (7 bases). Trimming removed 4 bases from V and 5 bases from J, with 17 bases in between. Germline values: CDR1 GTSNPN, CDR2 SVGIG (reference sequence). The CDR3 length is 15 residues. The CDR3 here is CAWMGHRGGTGELFF. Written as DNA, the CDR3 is TGTGCCTGGATGGGCCACAGGGGAGGAACCGGGGAGCTGTTTTTT.

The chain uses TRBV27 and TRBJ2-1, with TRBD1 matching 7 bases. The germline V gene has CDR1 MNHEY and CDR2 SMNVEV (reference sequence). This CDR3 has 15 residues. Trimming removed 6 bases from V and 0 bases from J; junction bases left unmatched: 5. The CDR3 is CASSSRGSSYNEQFF. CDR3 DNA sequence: TGTGCCAGCAGCAGCAGGGGGTCCTCCTACAATGAGCAGTTCTTC.

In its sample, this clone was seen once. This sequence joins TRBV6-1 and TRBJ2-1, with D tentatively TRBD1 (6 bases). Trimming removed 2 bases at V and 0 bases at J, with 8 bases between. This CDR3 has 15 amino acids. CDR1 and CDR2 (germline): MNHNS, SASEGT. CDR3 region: CASSEQDSSYNEQFF. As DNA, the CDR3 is TGTGCCAGCAGTGAACAGGACAGCTCCTACAATGAGCAGTTCTTC.

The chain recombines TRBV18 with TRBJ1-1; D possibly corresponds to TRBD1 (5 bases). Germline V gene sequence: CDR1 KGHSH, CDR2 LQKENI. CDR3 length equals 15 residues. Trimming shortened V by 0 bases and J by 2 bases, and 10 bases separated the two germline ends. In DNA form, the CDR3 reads TGTGCCAGCTCACCACCCGGGGCTCACAACACTGAAGCTTTCTTT. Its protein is CASSPPGAHNTEAFF.

CDR3 sequence reads: CASTDTSYNEQFF. The DNA of the CDR3 is TGTGCCAGCACCGACACAAGTTACAATGAGCAGTTCTTC. The chain is built from TRBV6-6 and TRBJ2-1, with unresolved D. The CDR3 is 13 residues long. The V end lost 7 bases, the J end lost 4 bases, and 11 bases lay between the germline ends. Germline V gene data show CDR1 as MNHNY and CDR2 as SVGAGI (reference sequence).

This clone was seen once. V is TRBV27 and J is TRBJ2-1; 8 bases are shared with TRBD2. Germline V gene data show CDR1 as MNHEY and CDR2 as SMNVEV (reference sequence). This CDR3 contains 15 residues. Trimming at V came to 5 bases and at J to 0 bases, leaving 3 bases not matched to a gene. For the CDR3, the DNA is TGTGCCAGCAGTGTAGCGGGGAGCTCCTACAATGAGCAGTTCTTC. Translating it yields CASSVAGSSYNEQFF.

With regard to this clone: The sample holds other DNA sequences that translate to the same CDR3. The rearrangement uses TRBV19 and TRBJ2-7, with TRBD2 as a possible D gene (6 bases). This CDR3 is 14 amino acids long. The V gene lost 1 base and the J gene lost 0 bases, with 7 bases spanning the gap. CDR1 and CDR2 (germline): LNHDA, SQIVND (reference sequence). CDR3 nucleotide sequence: TGTGCCAGTAGTATAGCGGGGGTCTCCTACGAGCAGTACTTC. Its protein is CASSIAGVSYEQYF.

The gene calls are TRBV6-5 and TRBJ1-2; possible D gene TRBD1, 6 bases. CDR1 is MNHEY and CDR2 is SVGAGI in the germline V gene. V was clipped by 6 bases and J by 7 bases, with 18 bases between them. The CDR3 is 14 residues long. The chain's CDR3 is CASSRPGASRGYTF. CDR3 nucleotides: TGTGCCAGCAGCCGCCCAGGGGCAAGTCGTGGCTACACCTTC.

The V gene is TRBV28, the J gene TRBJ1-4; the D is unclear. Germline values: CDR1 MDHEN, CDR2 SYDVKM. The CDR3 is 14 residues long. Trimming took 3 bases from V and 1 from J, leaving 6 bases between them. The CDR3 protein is CASSFRVTNEKLFF. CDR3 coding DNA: TGTGCCAGCAGTTTCCGGGTAACTAATGAAAAACTGTTTTTT.

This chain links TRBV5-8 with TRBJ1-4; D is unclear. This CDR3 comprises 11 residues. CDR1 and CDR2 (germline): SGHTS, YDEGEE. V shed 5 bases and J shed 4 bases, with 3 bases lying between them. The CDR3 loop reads CASSLNEKLFF. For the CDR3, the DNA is TGTGCCAGCAGTCTTAATGAAAAACTGTTTTTT.

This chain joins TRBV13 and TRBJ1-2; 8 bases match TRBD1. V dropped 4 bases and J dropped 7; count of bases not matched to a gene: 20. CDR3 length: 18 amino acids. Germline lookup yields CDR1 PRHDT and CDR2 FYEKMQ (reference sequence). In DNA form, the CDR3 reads TGTGCCAGCAGCTCCCCCTACCCGACAGGGGAAAAGTCTGGTGGCTACACCTTC. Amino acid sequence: CASSSPYPTGEKSGGYTF.

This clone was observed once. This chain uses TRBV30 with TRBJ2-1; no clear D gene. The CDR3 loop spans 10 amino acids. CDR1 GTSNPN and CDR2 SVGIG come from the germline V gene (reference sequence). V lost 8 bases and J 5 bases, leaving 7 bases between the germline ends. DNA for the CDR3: TGTGCCGGAAGGGACAATGAGCAGTTCTTC. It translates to CAGRDNEQFF.

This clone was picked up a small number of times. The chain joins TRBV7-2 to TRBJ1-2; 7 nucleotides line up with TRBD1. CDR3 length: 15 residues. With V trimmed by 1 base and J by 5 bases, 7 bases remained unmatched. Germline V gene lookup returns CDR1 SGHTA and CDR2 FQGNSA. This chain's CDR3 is CASSLVPRGEYGYTF. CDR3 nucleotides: TGTGCCAGCAGCTTAGTTCCCAGGGGGGAATATGGCTACACCTTC.

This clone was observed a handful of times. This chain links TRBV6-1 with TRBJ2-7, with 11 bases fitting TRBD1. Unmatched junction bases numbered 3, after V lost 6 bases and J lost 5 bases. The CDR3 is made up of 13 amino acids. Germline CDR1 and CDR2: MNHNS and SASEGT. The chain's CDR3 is CASRRGQGDEQYF. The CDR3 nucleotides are TGTGCCAGCAGGCGGGGACAGGGGGACGAGCAGTACTTC.

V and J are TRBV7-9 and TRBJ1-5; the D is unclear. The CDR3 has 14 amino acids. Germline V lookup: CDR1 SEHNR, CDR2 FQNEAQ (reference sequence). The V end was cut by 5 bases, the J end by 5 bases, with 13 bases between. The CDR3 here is CASSPLGTYQPQHF. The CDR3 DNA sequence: TGTGCCAGCAGCCCCCTAGGCACCTATCAGCCCCAGCATTTT. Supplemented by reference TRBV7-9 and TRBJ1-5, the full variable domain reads DTGVSQNPRHKITKRGQNVTFRCDPISEHNRLYWYRQTLGQGPEFLTYFQNEAQLEKSRLLSDRFSAERPKGSFSTLEIQRTEQGDSAMYLCASSPLGTYQPQHFGDGTRLSIL.